What follows are 23 T cell receptor beta chains derived from one specimen sequenced in a study of cytomegalovirus exposure and HLA in healthy donors. PCR amplification relied on 60 Vbeta primers (plus 13 Jbeta primers). Sequencing was performed with immunoSEQ multiplex PCR; in TCRdb, only in-frame clones are kept and a portion is missing. The data contain approximately 130,000 clones, 80% to 90% of them singletons. Sequencing used PBMCs. These receptors came from a man aged 45-65 years in good health and CMV-seronegative.

This clone was detected only once. CDR3 sequence reads: CATADRGQYQPQHF. CDR3 coding DNA: TGTGCCACCGCCGACAGGGGGCAATATCAGCCCCAGCATTTT. This chain uses TRBV15 with TRBJ1-5, with 10 nucleotides matching TRBD1. The CDR3 is 14 residues long. Per germline, CDR1 LNHNV and CDR2 YYDKDF (reference sequence). With V trimmed by 8 bases and J by 5 bases, 6 bases remained unmatched.

This rearrangement joins TRBV6-1 to TRBJ2-7, with D possibly TRBD1 on 6 matching bases. Germline V lookup: CDR1 MNHNS, CDR2 SASEGT. The V gene lost 3 bases and the J gene lost 5 bases, with 14 bases spanning the gap. The CDR3 extends over 14 amino acids. DNA of the CDR3: TGTGCCAGCAGTGACCCGGGACAAGGGCACGAGCAGTACTTC. The encoded protein is CASSDPGQGHEQYF.

This clone turned up a few times. This chain connects TRBV5-5 to TRBJ2-1; 9 bases align to TRBD1. The CDR3 is 16 residues long. Germline values: CDR1 SGHKS, CDR2 YYEKEE (reference sequence). Losses at the gene ends were 3 bases for V and 2 bases for J; bases not matched to a gene: 6. CDR3 in DNA: TGTGCCAGCAGCTCTCGCGGGACAGGGACCTACAATGAGCAGTTCTTC. It encodes CASSSRGTGTYNEQFF.

This clone was seen just once. The gene calls are TRBV7-2 and TRBJ1-6; 10 positions agree with TRBD1. The CDR3 is 14 residues long. Germline V gene lookup returns CDR1 SGHTA and CDR2 FQGNSA. V shed 5 bases, J shed 10 bases, and the junction held 5 bases outside the gene matches. The CDR3: CASSPGTGVSPLHF. The DNA of the CDR3 is TGTGCCAGCAGCCCCGGGACAGGGGTATCACCCCTCCACTTT.

The genes are TRBV5-4 and TRBJ1-3; D is undetermined. The CDR3 is 16 residues long. In germline, CDR1 is SGHNT, CDR2 YYREEE (reference sequence). The V gene lost 2 bases and the J gene lost 2 bases, with 14 bases spanning the gap. Here the CDR3 reads CASSFEGRTAGNTIYF. The DNA of the CDR3 is TGTGCCAGCAGCTTTGAGGGAAGGACGGCTGGAAACACCATATATTTT.

The rearrangement joins TRBV2 to TRBJ2-3; D is perhaps TRBD1 (6 bases). V dropped 4 bases and J dropped 0 bases, with 17 bases sitting between them. The CDR3 length is 17 residues. Germline lookup yields CDR1 SNHLY and CDR2 FYNNEI. DNA of the CDR3: TGTGCCAGCAGTGGACGCAAGGCCGGGACAAGCACAGATACGCAGTATTTT. It specifies CASSGRKAGTSTDTQYF.

The chain joins TRBV7-8 to TRBJ1-1, with 7 bases identical to TRBD1. This CDR3 comprises 15 residues. J gave up 5 bases and V 5 bases, and 11 bases lay outside the gene matches. Per the germline V gene, CDR1 is SGHVS and CDR2 is FQNEAQ. Here the CDR3 DNA reads TGTGCCAGCAGCAGAGAGGGGGCCATGGGTACTGAAGCTTTCTTT. Its translation is CASSREGAMGTEAFF.

V and J are TRBV7-2 and TRBJ2-7, with D unresolved. V was shortened by 3 bases and J by 5 bases, with 11 bases between the two germline ends. CDR1 SGHTA and CDR2 FQGNSA come from the germline V gene. The CDR3 length is 13 residues. CDR3 nucleotides: TGTGCCAGCAGCTTCTCTAGGTCCGACGAGCAGTACTTC. It codes for CASSFSRSDEQYF.

This clone was recorded a few times. The rearrangement joins TRBV7-9 to TRBJ2-5, with 7 bases aligning to TRBD2. This CDR3 spans 13 amino acids. Germline CDR1 SEHNR, CDR2 FQNEAQ (reference sequence). Losses at the gene ends were 5 bases for V and 2 bases for J; bases not matched to a gene: 2. The CDR3 sequence: CASSASGQETQYF. The DNA for the CDR3 is TGTGCCAGCAGCGCTAGCGGACAAGAGACCCAGTACTTC.

This clone showed up just once. The chain carries TRBV6-5 and TRBJ1-6; 9 nucleotides line up with TRBD1. In germline, CDR1 is MNHEY, CDR2 SVGAGI. The CDR3 covers 15 residues. The V segment lost 6 bases and the J segment 7 bases; nucleotides outside the gene matches: 7. CDR3 sequence (DNA): TGTGCCAGCAGCGGTGGACAGGGGTGGAATTCACCCCTCCACTTT. It translates to CASSGGQGWNSPLHF.

The rearrangement joins TRBV11-2 to TRBJ2-1, with 11 nucleotides matching TRBD2. Germline values: CDR1 SGHAT, CDR2 FQNNGV. The CDR3 consists of 15 residues. V lost 3 bases to trimming and J lost 7 bases; unmatched junction nucleotides: 5. The CDR3 is CASSFSGGVQNEQFF. The CDR3 nucleotides read TGTGCCAGCAGCTTTAGCGGGGGGGTCCAAAATGAGCAGTTCTTC.

The table lists this clone with a few counts. The chain employs TRBV6-5 and TRBJ1-4; tentative D call: TRBD1 (6 bases). There are 15 residues in the CDR3. Between the trimmed V and J ends, which lost 6 bases and 5 bases, there was a span of 16 bases. Germline V gene data show CDR1 as MNHEY and CDR2 as SVGAGI. For the CDR3, the DNA is TGTGCCAGCAGACCACGGACAGTCAGAAATGAAAAACTGTTTTTT. Translating gives CASRPRTVRNEKLFF.

The chain carries TRBV19 and TRBJ1-1; tentative D call: TRBD1 (6 bases). Germline V gene sequence: CDR1 LNHDA, CDR2 SQIVND (reference sequence). CDR3 length equals 14 residues. V lost 1 base to trimming and J lost 4 bases, with 10 bases between them. CDR3 residues: CASSIGGGSTEAFF. CDR3 bases: TGTGCCAGTAGTATAGGTGGGGGCAGCACTGAAGCTTTCTTT.

V gene TRBV7-9 combines with J gene TRBJ1-2; D not certain. Trimming removed 0 bases at V and 5 bases at J, with 10 bases between. The CDR3 has 14 residues. The V gene's germline CDR1 is SEHNR and CDR2 FQNEAQ (reference sequence). Here the CDR3 reads CASSLALRGYGYTF. In DNA, the CDR3 is TGTGCCAGCAGCTTAGCATTACGGGGATATGGCTACACCTTC.

The J gene is TRBJ1-1, the V gene TRBV2; 8 nucleotides match TRBD1. Trimming at V came to 2 bases and at J to 0 bases, leaving 14 bases not matched to a gene. Germline V gene lookup returns CDR1 SNHLY and CDR2 FYNNEI. The CDR3 totals 19 residues. The CDR3 loop reads CASSESPIQGALMNTEAFF. CDR3 coding DNA: TGTGCCAGCAGTGAAAGCCCCATTCAGGGGGCCCTAATGAACACTGAAGCTTTCTTT.

This clone was seen just once. The rearrangement uses TRBV9 and TRBJ2-2; a possible D gene is TRBD1 (5 bases). V lost 0 bases to trimming and J lost 0 bases, with 9 bases between them. CDR3 length: 16 amino acids. CDR1 and CDR2 (germline): SGDLS, YYNGEE. For the CDR3, the DNA is TGTGCCAGCAGCGTAGTTCAGGGAACGAACACCGGGGAGCTGTTTTTT. This gives the protein CASSVVQGTNTGELFF.

The J gene is TRBJ2-5, the V gene TRBV7-7; 12 bases agree with TRBD2. The CDR3 sequence is 16 residues long. Looked up from germline, CDR1 is SSHAT and CDR2 is FNYEAQ (reference sequence). In DNA, the CDR3 is TGTGCTAGCTCTCCTCCGGGACTAGCGGGCCAAGAGACCCAGTACTTC. It is translated as CASSPPGLAGQETQYF.

The V call is TRBV4-2, the J call TRBJ1-4, with a possible D match to TRBD1 (5 bases). The CDR3 runs to 15 residues. Germline V gene sequence: CDR1 LGHNA, CDR2 YNFKEQ. The V gene lost 0 bases and the J gene lost 7 bases, with 12 bases spanning the gap. CDR3 nucleotides: TGTGCCAGCAGCCAAGATGCAGGGTATCGTGAAAAACTGTTTTTT. It is translated as CASSQDAGYREKLFF.

This clone turned up a few times. This chain links TRBV7-2 with TRBJ1-1, with 9 bases that match TRBD1. V was pared by 4 bases and J by 12 bases, with 12 bases of the junction left unmatched. Looked up from germline, CDR1 is SGHTA and CDR2 is FQGNSA. The CDR3 contains 14 residues. The CDR3 DNA reads as TGTGCCAGCAGCTCGAGGGGGACAGGGAAATCTCCTTTCTTT. Protein product: CASSSRGTGKSPFF. The full variable domain, with the rest looked up from reference TRBV7-2 and TRBJ1-1, is GAGVSQSPSNKVTEKGKDVELRCDPISGHTALYWYRQSLGQGLEFLIYFQGNSAPDKSGLPSDRFSAERTGGSVSTLTIQRTQQEDSAVYLCASSSRGTGKSPFFGQGTRLTVV.

In its sample, this clone was seen once. The chain has TRBV23-1 and TRBJ2-2; 11 nucleotides agree with TRBD2. TRBV23-1 belongs to the ORF category, with a function that is uncertain. With 3 bases clipped from V and 3 bases from J, the junction kept 3 bases outside the gene matches. This CDR3 is built from 16 residues. CDR3 DNA sequence: TGCGCCAGCAGTCAGAAACTAGCGGGGGACACCGGGGAGCTGTTTTTT. Its translation is CASSQKLAGDTGELFF.

This clone occurred once. The chain couples TRBV30 to TRBJ2-3; 10 positions agree with TRBD2. CDR1 is GTSNPN and CDR2 is SVGIG in the germline V gene (reference sequence). The CDR3 totals 16 residues. V lost 4 bases, J lost 2 bases, and 9 bases stayed unmatched. The CDR3 is CAWTLGLAGVTDTQYF. The CDR3 nucleotides read TGTGCCTGGACCCTAGGGCTAGCGGGGGTCACAGATACGCAGTATTTT.

V usage is TRBV5-4 and J usage is TRBJ1-2, with TRBD1 matching 7 bases. The CDR3 contains 16 residues. The trim removed 1 base at V and 4 bases at J, leaving 10 bases unmatched. Per the germline V gene, CDR1 is SGHNT and CDR2 is YYREEE (reference sequence). CDR3 protein: CASSLFGHRGSYGYTF. Written as DNA, the CDR3 is TGTGCCAGCAGCTTGTTCGGTCACAGGGGAAGCTATGGCTACACCTTC.

The rearrangement uses TRBV6-5 and TRBJ1-2; no clear D gene. V gave up 6 bases and J gave up 2 bases, with 13 bases separating them. Germline CDR1 MNHEY, CDR2 SVGAGI. There are 14 residues in the CDR3. The CDR3 sequence: CASSYLSSNYGYTF. The CDR3 DNA reads TGTGCCAGCAGCTACCTTTCTTCGAACTATGGCTACACCTTC.